The 8 T cell receptor beta chains listed next were all sequenced from one sample in a study of T cells in Graves' hyperthyroidism and ophthalmopathy. Regions amplified from RNA transcripts were the TCR beta CDR3 regions. With the HTBI primer set, the TCR CDR3 went through a first round of RT-PCR. TCRdb fed the multiplex PCR reads into MiXCR, producing one record per CDR3 protein. Of some 140,000 distinct CDR3 sequences in the sample, around 20% were seen once. Input material: blood. The origin of the receptors is a woman in her fifties or sixties with Graves' hyperthyroidism that later progressed to Graves' ophthalmopathy.

This clonotype has only one observation. A much larger clone differs by one base, so this may be a read error. This rearrangement joins TRBV20-1 to TRBJ1-5, with D possibly matching TRBD1 (6 bases). Germline V gene data show CDR1 as DFQATT and CDR2 as SNEGSKA (reference sequence). The CDR3 spans 15 residues. The DNA for the CDR3 is TGCAGTGCTGGAGATCTCCGGGACAACAATCAGCCCCAGCATTTT. Protein: CSAGDLRDNNQPQHF.

As concerns this clonotype: One base away lies a much larger clone, so this may be a sequencing read error. The chain joins TRBV30 to TRBJ1-5; D is undetermined. CDR3 length: 13 amino acids. Germline CDR1 is GTSNPN and CDR2 is SVGIG (reference sequence). CDR3 amino acids: CAWSGYPNQPHHF. The CDR3 coding sequence is TGTGCCTGGAGTGGGTACCCAAATCAGCCCCACCATTTT. The full variable domain, rest sourced from reference TRBV30 and TRBJ1-5, is SQTIHQWPATLVQPVGSPLSLECTVEGTSNPNLYWYRQAAGRGLQLLFYSVGIGQISSEVPQNLSASRPQDRQFILSSKKLLLSDSGFYLCAWSGYPNQPHHFGDGTRLSIL.

The rearrangement joins TRBV30 to TRBJ2-7; 9 nucleotides align to TRBD1. In germline, CDR1 is GTSNPN, CDR2 SVGIG (reference sequence). Trimming took 1 base from V and 2 from J; bases not matched to a gene: 3. This CDR3 has 14 residues. Here the CDR3 DNA reads TGTGCCTGGAGTGGACAGGGGGGGGCCTACGAGCAGTACTTC. It codes for CAWSGQGGAYEQYF. The full variable domain, its missing parts supplied by reference TRBV30 and TRBJ2-7, is SQTIHQWPATLVQPVGSPLSLECTVEGTSNPNLYWYRQAAGRGLQLLFYSVGIGQISSEVPQNLSASRPQDRQFILSSKKLLLSDSGFYLCAWSGQGGAYEQYFGPGTRLTVT.

This clonotype has a count of ten or more. The V gene is TRBV6-1, the J gene TRBJ2-1; 7 nucleotides line up with TRBD2. The CDR3 totals 15 residues. V was clipped by 5 bases and J by 0 bases; unmatched bases: 4. Per germline, CDR1 MNHNS and CDR2 SASEGT. CDR3 sequence: CASSPGGSSYNEQFF. The CDR3 nucleotides read TGTGCCAGCAGTCCCGGGGGGAGCTCCTACAATGAGCAGTTCTTC.

This clonotype was counted ten times or more. The chain carries TRBV5-1 and TRBJ2-7; TRBD2 aligns across 7 bases. Germline V gives CDR1 SGHRS, CDR2 YFSETQ. The trim removed 4 bases at V and 2 bases at J, leaving 6 bases unmatched. There are 14 residues in the CDR3. CDR3 region: CASSQRGGPYEQYF. CDR3 nucleotide sequence: TGCGCCAGCAGCCAGCGGGGTGGTCCCTACGAGCAGTACTTC.

This clonotype was found many times. V gene TRBV5-5 combines with J gene TRBJ1-1, with a weak D call TRBD1 (5 bases). The CDR3 is 18 amino acids. Trimming removed 3 bases from V and 3 bases from J, with 24 bases in between. CDR1 and CDR2 from the germline V gene are SGHKS and YYEKEE (reference sequence). Here the CDR3 reads CASSWDPQMGFRDTEAFF. The CDR3, as DNA: TGTGCCAGCAGCTGGGACCCGCAAATGGGTTTTCGGGACACTGAAGCTTTCTTT.

The gene calls are TRBV29-1 and TRBJ2-1, with 7 bases that match TRBD2. V gave up 1 base and J gave up 3 bases; unmatched junction bases: 3. CDR1 is SQVTM and CDR2 is ANQGSEA in the germline V gene. The CDR3 covers 14 residues. CDR3: CSVEGLADYNEQFF. CDR3 DNA sequence: TGCAGCGTTGAAGGACTAGCTGACTACAATGAGCAGTTCTTC.

This clonotype was seen repeatedly, ten times or more. The genes are TRBV6-1 and TRBJ1-4; D gene uncertain. From germline, CDR1 is MNHNS and CDR2 SASEGT. The CDR3 runs to 16 residues. V was cut by 0 bases and J by 0 bases, with 8 bases left in between. This CDR3 reads CASSEASRTTNEKLFF. The CDR3 DNA sequence: TGTGCCAGCAGTGAAGCCTCCAGAACAACTAATGAAAAACTGTTTTTT.